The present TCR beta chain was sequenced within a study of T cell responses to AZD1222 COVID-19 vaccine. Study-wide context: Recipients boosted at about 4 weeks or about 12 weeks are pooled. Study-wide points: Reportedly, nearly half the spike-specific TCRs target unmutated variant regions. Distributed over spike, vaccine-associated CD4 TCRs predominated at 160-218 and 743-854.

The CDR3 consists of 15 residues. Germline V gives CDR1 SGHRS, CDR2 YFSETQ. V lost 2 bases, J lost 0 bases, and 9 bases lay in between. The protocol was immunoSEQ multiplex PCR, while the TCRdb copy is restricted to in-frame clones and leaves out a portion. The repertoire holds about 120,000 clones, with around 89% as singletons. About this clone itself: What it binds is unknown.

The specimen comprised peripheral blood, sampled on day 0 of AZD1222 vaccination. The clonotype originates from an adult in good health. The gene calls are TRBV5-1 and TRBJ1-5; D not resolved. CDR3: CASSLGPYSNQPQHF. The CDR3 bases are TGCGCCAGCAGCTTAGGACCCTATAGCAATCAGCCCCAGCATTTT.